One sample yielded the 25 T cell receptor beta chains listed below, sequenced in a study of T cells in Graves' hyperthyroidism and ophthalmopathy. Amplified TCR beta CDR3 regions came from RNA transcripts. During a first-round RT-PCR of the TCR CDR3, the HTBI primer set was used. Via MiXCR, TCRdb re-called the multiplex PCR reads, giving one row per CDR3 protein. The data hold about 260,000 distinct CDR3 sequences, with approximately 26% observed a single time. The specimen was blood. These receptors all stem from a man aged 40-50 years with Graves' hyperthyroidism that later progressed to Graves' ophthalmopathy.

This clonotype occurred many times. The V and J genes are TRBV2 and TRBJ2-7; 11 bases align to TRBD2. CDR1 is SNHLY, CDR2 FYNNEI, per germline. The CDR3 length is 16 residues. V was pared by 1 base and J by 3 bases, with 5 bases of the junction left unmatched. CDR3 DNA sequence: TGTGCCAGCAGTGAAGGAGCAGGGACTAGCGGCTACGAGCAGTACTTC. Protein product: CASSEGAGTSGYEQYF.

This clonotype has at least ten counts. J is TRBJ2-7 and V is TRBV12-3 or TRBV12-4, with 7 bases lining up with TRBD2. Losses at the gene ends were 3 bases for V and 2 bases for J; bases not matched to a gene: 4. This CDR3 contains 14 residues. CDR3 bases: TGTGCCAGCAGTTTGGCGGGAGCTGCCTACGAGCAGTACTTC. It specifies CASSLAGAAYEQYF.

This clonotype was seen at least ten times. The V call is TRBV3-1, the J call TRBJ1-1; D remains unclear. V was trimmed by 7 bases and J by 2 bases, leaving 11 bases between them. CDR3 length: 13 amino acids. CDR1 LGHDT and CDR2 YNNKEL come from the germline V gene (reference sequence). In DNA form, the CDR3 reads TGTGCCAGCACCAGGACGCTTAACACTGAAGCTTTCTTT. This codes for CASTRTLNTEAFF.

This clonotype was observed a few times. This chain connects TRBV6-1 to TRBJ1-1; D is unresolved. Germline CDR1 MNHNS, CDR2 SASEGT. This CDR3 is 14 amino acids long. Trimming stripped 5 bases from V and 0 bases from J, with 10 bases between. The CDR3 loop reads CASSPELVNTEAFF. Here the CDR3 DNA reads TGTGCCAGCAGTCCCGAACTGGTGAACACTGAAGCTTTCTTT.

This clonotype came up many times. The J gene is TRBJ1-1, the V gene TRBV28; 7 bases align to TRBD1. After removal of 6 bases from V and 4 bases from J, the junction contained 5 bases not matched to a gene. There are 13 residues in the CDR3. The germline V gene has CDR1 MDHEN and CDR2 SYDVKM. This CDR3 is CASSRQGFTEAFF. DNA for the CDR3: TGTGCCAGCAGCCGACAGGGATTCACTGAAGCTTTCTTT.

This chain joins TRBV6-2 or TRBV6-3 and TRBJ1-5; 10 nucleotides agree with TRBD1. Unmatched junction bases numbered 7, after V lost 4 bases and J lost 7 bases. Germline CDR1 is MNHEY and CDR2 is SVGEGT. The CDR3 runs to 15 residues. The CDR3 protein is CASSSLTGGRQPQHF. CDR3 sequence (DNA): TGTGCCAGCAGTTCTCTGACAGGGGGCAGGCAGCCCCAGCATTTT.

This clonotype was detected many times. This chain uses TRBV19 with TRBJ1-1; a weak D match, TRBD1 (6 bases). The CDR3 is 11 amino acids. Germline V gene lookup returns CDR1 LNHDA and CDR2 SQIVND (reference sequence). The CDR3 here is CAEEGGTEAFF. In nucleotides, the CDR3 is TGTGCGGAAGAGGGGGGAACTGAAGCTTTCTTT. The entire variable domain, with the rest obtained from reference TRBV19 and TRBJ1-1, is as follows: DGGITQSPKYLFRKEGQNVTLSCEQNLNHDAMYWYRQDPGQGLRLIYYSQIVNDFQKGDIAEGYSVSREKKESFPLTVTSAQKNPTAFYLCAEEGGTEAFFGQGTRLTVV.

This clonotype occurred many times. This chain connects TRBV7-9 to TRBJ1-3, with a tentative D call TRBD1 (5 bases). Trimming took 3 bases from V and 0 from J, leaving 9 bases between them. In germline, CDR1 is SEHNR, CDR2 FQNEAQ (reference sequence). The CDR3 spans 15 residues. CDR3 bases: TGTGCCAGCAGCTTTGGGGGGAGCTCTGGAAACACCATATATTTT. Translated: CASSFGGSSGNTIYF.

This clonotype was counted at least ten times. In nucleotides, the CDR3 is TGTGCCACCGCCCAGCGGGAGTACGAGCAGTACTTC. Translation: CATAQREYEQYF. The chain combines TRBV24-1 with TRBJ2-7; TRBD2 matches 8 bases. The CDR3 spans 12 residues. Trimming removed 9 bases from V and 4 bases from J; junction bases left unmatched: 4. The germline V gene has CDR1 KGHDR and CDR2 SFDVKD.

This clonotype was recorded at least ten times. The rearrangement joins TRBV6-1 to TRBJ2-7; perhaps TRBD1 as D (5 bases). The V end lost 6 bases, the J end lost 0 bases, and 12 bases lay between the germline ends. Germline V gene data show CDR1 as MNHNS and CDR2 as SASEGT. The CDR3 runs to 14 residues. The DNA of the CDR3 is TGTGCCAGCAGGGCCGGACACCGCTCCTACGAGCAGTACTTC. Its protein is CASRAGHRSYEQYF.

At least ten counts were recorded for this clonotype. The chain uses TRBV29-1 and TRBJ2-6; D is unclear. Germline V gene sequence: CDR1 SQVTM, CDR2 ANQGSEA. V lost 1 base and J lost 3, with 1 base in between. The CDR3 consists of 12 residues. CDR3 nucleotide sequence: TGCAGCGTTGAAGTTGGGGCCAACGTCCTGACTTTC. Translating gives CSVEVGANVLTF. The full variable domain, its missing parts supplied by reference TRBV29-1 and TRBJ2-6, is SAVISQKPSRDICQRGTSLTIQCQVDSQVTMMFWYRQQPGQSLTLIATANQGSEATYESGFVIDKFPISRPNLTFSTLTVSNMSPEDSSIYLCSVEVGANVLTFGAGSRLTVL.

J is TRBJ1-2 and V is TRBV28; D uncertain. CDR1 is MDHEN, CDR2 SYDVKM, per germline. This CDR3 region has 14 residues. V was clipped by 4 bases and J by 3 bases, with 12 bases between them. Written as DNA, the CDR3 is TGTGCCAGCAGTTCGGAGTTGGGGTACTATGGCTACACCTTC. Translated, it gives CASSSELGYYGYTF.

Ten or more counts support this clonotype. The gene calls are TRBV7-9 and TRBJ1-1; D gene unclear. In germline, CDR1 is SEHNR, CDR2 FQNEAQ (reference sequence). This CDR3 spans 14 amino acids. V gave up 4 bases and J gave up 7 bases, with 16 bases separating them. The CDR3 DNA is TGTGCCAGCAGCTCGGGTCACAGTCGTGTTGAAGCTTTCTTT. It is translated as CASSSGHSRVEAFF.

As concerns this clonotype: A much larger clone lies one base from this, so it may be a read error. V gene TRBV19 combines with J gene TRBJ2-4; D uncertain. Germline values: CDR1 LNHDA, CDR2 SQIVND (reference sequence). CDR3 length: 13 residues. V was clipped by 2 bases and J by 4 bases, with 6 bases between them. The chain's CDR3 is CASSIIKKNIQYF. The CDR3 nucleotides are TGTGCCAGTAGTATAATTAAGAAAAACATTCAGTACTTC.

This clonotype has a count of ten or more. V usage is TRBV6-5 and J usage is TRBJ2-7, with TRBD2 identical over 11 bases. Trimming took 4 bases from V and 6 from J; bases not matched to a gene: 11. Germline values: CDR1 MNHEY, CDR2 SVGAGI. The CDR3 spans 16 residues. The CDR3 nucleotides read TGTGCCAGCAGTTCCGTTAGCGGGAGGGCCGGAGGCGAGCAGTACTTC. It codes for CASSSVSGRAGGEQYF.

This clonotype was picked up many times. V usage is TRBV29-1 and J usage is TRBJ1-1; possible D gene TRBD1, 6 bases. Germline V lookup: CDR1 SQVTM, CDR2 ANQGSEA. The V end lost 3 bases, the J end lost 4 bases, and 12 bases lay between the germline ends. The CDR3 covers 13 residues. CDR3 protein: CSVDGGAGTEAFF. The CDR3 coding sequence is TGCAGCGTTGACGGGGGGGCTGGCACTGAAGCTTTCTTT.

This clonotype was seen ten or more times. The V call is TRBV30, the J call TRBJ2-2, with a tentative D call TRBD2 (6 bases). The germline V gene has CDR1 GTSNPN and CDR2 SVGIG (reference sequence). Trimming took 2 bases from V and 1 from J, leaving 8 bases between them. The CDR3 sequence is 14 residues long. The CDR3 sequence is CAWSRDWNTGELFF. The CDR3 bases are TGTGCCTGGAGTAGGGACTGGAACACCGGGGAGCTGTTTTTT.

This clonotype was seen ten or more times. The rearrangement links TRBV3-1 to TRBJ2-7, with no clear D. The CDR3 loop spans 11 amino acids. Trimming removed 5 bases from V and 4 bases from J, with 6 bases in between. Germline V lookup: CDR1 LGHDT, CDR2 YNNKEL (reference sequence). CDR3 residues: CASSNIYEQYF. For the CDR3, the DNA is TGTGCCAGCAGCAATATATACGAGCAGTACTTC.

This clonotype has ten or more counts. The V and J genes are TRBV29-1 and TRBJ1-2, with TRBD1 matching 8 bases. CDR3 size: 13 residues. Germline V lookup: CDR1 SQVTM, CDR2 ANQGSEA. V dropped 4 bases and J dropped 7; count of bases not matched to a gene: 8. The CDR3 DNA sequence: TGCAGCGTTGCAGTACCACAGGGGGGTGGCTACACCTTC. Translation gives CSVAVPQGGGYTF.

At least ten counts were recorded for this clonotype. CDR3 in amino acids: CASSLPPGTVRETQYF. The CDR3 DNA sequence: TGTGCCAGCAGCTTACCCCCCGGGACGGTCCGAGAGACCCAGTACTTC. This chain connects TRBV7-9 to TRBJ2-5; the D gene could be TRBD1 or TRBD2 (5 bases each). The V end was cut by 2 bases, the J end by 4 bases, with 17 bases between. Germline loops: CDR1 SEHNR, CDR2 FQNEAQ (reference sequence). This CDR3 region has 16 residues. Full variable domain (missing parts from reference TRBV7-9 and TRBJ2-5): DTGVSQNPRHKITKRGQNVTFRCDPISEHNRLYWYRQTLGQGPEFLTYFQNEAQLEKSRLLSDRFSAERPKGSFSTLEIQRTEQGDSAMYLCASSLPPGTVRETQYFGPGTRLLVL.

The chain is built from TRBV7-9 and TRBJ2-4; no definite D call. Per the germline V gene, CDR1 is SEHNR and CDR2 is FQNEAQ (reference sequence). V lost 4 bases to trimming and J lost 5 bases, with 15 bases between them. The CDR3 loop spans 15 amino acids. For the CDR3, the DNA is TGTGCCAGCAGCTCAGATAGAATTTGGCAAAACATTCAGTACTTC. This sequence encodes CASSSDRIWQNIQYF.

This clonotype has ten or more counts. The chain carries TRBV6-2 or TRBV6-3 and TRBJ2-6, with D unclear. This CDR3 spans 14 amino acids. Germline-derived CDR1 and CDR2 are MNHEY and SVGEGT. Trimming cost V 4 bases and J 0 bases, with 4 bases left between them. Here the CDR3 reads CASSLSSGANVLTF. The CDR3 coding sequence is TGTGCCAGCAGTTTGAGCTCTGGGGCCAACGTCCTGACTTTC.

The rearrangement links TRBV6-1 to TRBJ1-6; 9 bases fit TRBD1. This CDR3 is 16 amino acids long. CDR1 and CDR2 (germline): MNHNS, SASEGT. V lost 6 bases, J lost 5 bases, and 8 bases stayed unmatched. CDR3 bases: TGTGCCAGCAGCATAAAATGGACAGGGGATAATTCACCCCTCCACTTT. This codes for CASSIKWTGDNSPLHF.

This clonotype has a count of ten or more. This sequence joins TRBV18 and TRBJ1-5; D is perhaps TRBD1 (5 bases). The V end was cut by 2 bases, the J end by 1 base, with 6 bases between. This CDR3 is built from 14 residues. CDR1 and CDR2 from the germline V gene are KGHSH and LQKENI. The CDR3 bases are TGTGCCAGCTCACCAGGGGGAAGCAATCAGCCCCAGCATTTT. Its translation: CASSPGGSNQPQHF.

This clonotype was observed at least ten times. The V call is TRBV7-2, the J call TRBJ2-7, with no clear D. Germline CDR1 is SGHTA and CDR2 is FQGNSA. CDR3 length: 13 amino acids. Trimming cost V 2 bases and J 7 bases, with 12 bases left between them. The DNA of the CDR3 is TGTGCCAGCAGCTTAACTGCCCAGATGGAGCAGTACTTC. As protein: CASSLTAQMEQYF.